These 5 T cell receptor beta chains were all obtained from the same sample, sequenced in a study of blood T cell repertoires in COVID-19. Some clones are missing from TCRdb's copy, which holds only in-frame ones; the method was immunoSEQ multiplex PCR. The table has over 300,000 clones, approximately 83% seen once. Sequencing input: PBMCs or T cells enriched from blood (not recorded which). Source of these receptors: a man between 25 and 39 years old who had recovered from COVID-19.

CDR3 bases: TGTGCCAGCAGCGTACGGGGTGTGGAGACCCAGTACTTC. Its protein is CASSVRGVETQYF. The chain carries TRBV5-6 and TRBJ2-5; D possibly corresponds to TRBD2 (5 bases). V was trimmed by 4 bases and J by 5 bases, leaving 12 bases between them. The length of the CDR3 is 13 residues. Germline assignment: CDR1 SGHDT and CDR2 YYEEEE.

This clone occurred once. The genes are TRBV13 and TRBJ1-2; 8 bases fit TRBD1. The CDR3 totals 13 residues. The V gene's germline CDR1 is PRHDT and CDR2 FYEKMQ (reference sequence). Losses at the gene ends were 4 bases for V and 7 bases for J; bases not matched to a gene: 5. The CDR3 DNA reads TGTGCCAGCAGCTCAGGACAGGGCGGTGGCTACACCTTC. Encoded protein: CASSSGQGGGYTF. Full variable domain (remainder filled in from reference TRBV13 and TRBJ1-2): AAGVIQSPRHLIKEKRETATLKCYPIPRHDTVYWYQQGPGQDPQFLISFYEKMQSDKGSIPDRFSAQQFSDYHSELNMSSLELGDSALYFCASSSGQGGGYTFGSGTRLTVV.

The rearrangement joins TRBV7-3 to TRBJ2-4; D ambiguous. The germline V gene encodes CDR1 SGHTA and CDR2 FQGTGA. The CDR3 totals 14 residues. Trimming stripped 1 base from V and 6 bases from J, with 10 bases between. CDR3 amino acids: CASSLNRVSNIQYF. CDR3 bases: TGTGCCAGCAGCTTAAATCGGGTGTCAAACATTCAGTACTTC.

This clone has a count of ten or more. The chain is built from TRBV7-6 and TRBJ1-2; TRBD1 agrees at 8 bases. This CDR3 has 15 residues. Germline loops: CDR1 SGHVS, CDR2 FNYEAQ. Trimming at V came to 1 base and at J to 3 bases, leaving 4 bases not matched to a gene. This chain's CDR3 is CASSLVAGGDYGYTF. The CDR3 nucleotides are TGTGCCAGCAGCTTAGTGGCAGGGGGCGACTATGGCTACACCTTC.

The CDR3 DNA reads as TGTGCCAGCAGCCAGATAGTCTCGTTGGGGCAGGGAGGAACTAATGAAAAACTGTTTTTT. Residues: CASSQIVSLGQGGTNEKLFF. The chain has TRBV3-1 (or the pseudogene TRBV3-2) and TRBJ1-4, with D possibly matching TRBD1 (5 bases). V was cut by 3 bases and J by 1 base, with 24 bases left in between. CDR1 is LGHDT and CDR2 is YNNKEL in the germline V gene (reference sequence). This CDR3 has 20 residues.